This is a list of T cell receptor beta chains from one sample in a study of beta chain features in type 1 diabetes. TCRdb's table, derived via immunoSEQ multiplex PCR, lists solely in-frame clones and lacks some. The profile shows 500,000 to 650,000 clones, roughly an eighth of them singletons. What was sequenced was naive CD4+ T cells from blood. The receptors were sampled from a man between 25 and 39 years old with type 1 diabetes. The CDR3 runs from the conserved cysteine through the conserved F or W. The D gene is left open where the match is weak. Some rows have no size entry. The others give once, few or many, or a class for an expanded clone.

abundance: -; d_gene: TRBD1; j_gene: TRBJ1-4; v_gene: TRBV7-2; CDR3aa: CASSLGTGGGEKLFF; CDR3nt: TGTGCCAGCAGCCTTGGGACAGGGGGAGGTGAAAAACTGTTTTTT
abundance: few; d_gene: TRBD1; j_gene: TRBJ1-5; v_gene: TRBV25-1; CDR3aa: CASSGGQGAFRPQHF; CDR3nt: TGTGCCAGCAGTGGAGGACAGGGGGCCTTCCGGCCCCAGCATTTT
abundance: few; d_gene: -; j_gene: TRBJ1-6; v_gene: TRBV30; CDR3aa: CAWSGMENSPLHF; CDR3nt: TGTGCCTGGAGTGGGATGGAGAATTCACCCCTCCACTTT
abundance: -; d_gene: TRBD1; j_gene: TRBJ1-2; v_gene: TRBV19; CDR3aa: CASSRTGIHGYTF; CDR3nt: TGTGCCAGTAGTAGGACAGGGATTCATGGCTACACCTTC
abundance: few; d_gene: -; j_gene: TRBJ2-7; v_gene: TRBV4-2; CDR3aa: CASSQVSGSYEQYF; CDR3nt: TGTGCCAGCAGCCAAGTGTCGGGGTCCTACGAGCAGTACTTC
abundance: few; d_gene: -; j_gene: TRBJ1-5; v_gene: TRBV19; CDR3aa: CASSIGDSSYNQPQHF; CDR3nt: TGTGCCAGTAGTATTGGAGACTCTAGTTACAATCAGCCCCAGCATTTT
abundance: -; d_gene: -; j_gene: TRBJ2-7; v_gene: TRBV5-1; CDR3aa: CASSNFQSVYEQYF; CDR3nt: TGCGCCAGCAGCAATTTCCAGTCGGTATACGAGCAGTACTTC
abundance: -; d_gene: -; j_gene: TRBJ2-2; v_gene: TRBV7-7; CDR3aa: CASSPRGAGTGELFF; CDR3nt: TGTGCCAGCAGCCCAAGAGGGGCGGGCACCGGGGAGCTGTTTTTT
abundance: -; d_gene: -; j_gene: TRBJ1-6; v_gene: TRBV7-2; CDR3aa: CASSLGASLSPLHF; CDR3nt: TGTGCCAGCAGCTTAGGGGCTAGTCTTTCACCCCTCCACTTT
abundance: -; d_gene: TRBD1; j_gene: TRBJ1-5; v_gene: TRBV7-2; CDR3aa: CASSSDRGLQPQHF; CDR3nt: TGTGCCAGCAGCTCGGACAGGGGGTTACAGCCCCAGCATTTT
abundance: -; d_gene: TRBD1; j_gene: TRBJ1-1; v_gene: TRBV27; CDR3aa: CASRPDRGERTEAFF; CDR3nt: TGTGCCAGCAGACCGGACAGGGGGGAAAGGACTGAAGCTTTCTTT
abundance: few; d_gene: TRBD1; j_gene: TRBJ1-2; v_gene: TRBV10-3; CDR3aa: CAISDSKDRGSGGYTF; CDR3nt: TGTGCCATCAGTGACTCGAAGGACAGGGGAAGTGGTGGCTACACCTTC
abundance: few; d_gene: -; j_gene: TRBJ1-6; v_gene: TRBV7-9; CDR3aa: CASSLEGNNSPLHF; CDR3nt: TGTGCCAGCAGCTTAGAGGGGAATAATTCACCCCTCCACTTT
abundance: few; d_gene: -; j_gene: TRBJ1-1; v_gene: TRBV19; CDR3aa: CASREIGVPNTEAFF; CDR3nt: TGTGCCAGTAGGGAAATAGGGGTACCGAACACTGAAGCTTTCTTT
abundance: few; d_gene: -; j_gene: TRBJ1-2; v_gene: TRBV9; CDR3aa: CASSQTIGNHGYTF; CDR3nt: TGTGCCAGCAGCCAAACGATCGGGAATCATGGCTACACCTTC